This T cell receptor (beta chain) was sequenced for a study of T cell clonality in common variable immunodeficiency. Study outcomes and limitations: Links between repertoire features and CVID complications were heterogeneity-limited. Common variable immunodeficiency TCR beta sequences reportedly had fewer deletions and N-nucleotide insertions.

CVID meant reduced serum IgG, IgA and/or IgM plus specific antibody deficiency. Aged about 8 to 64 years, CVID subjects averaged about 40 years old. CDR1 is SNHLY, CDR2 FYNNEI, per germline. CDR3 length: 15 residues. J lost 9 bases, V lost 7 bases, and 9 bases had no gene match. Concerning this clone itself: The antigen is not known. The CDR3 goes on 3 residues after the read ends, and that part is filled in from the germline J gene.

The assay was immunoSEQ multiplex PCR, and TCRdb's table has in-frame clones only and misses some. The sample shows roughly 34,000 clones, none of them appearing just once. The gene calls are TRBV2 and TRBJ1-6; 10 bases agree with TRBD1. The sequence was collected from a human donor with common variable immunodeficiency. The sample taken for sequencing was peripheral blood mononuclear cells. This chain's CDR3 is CASTPDRGPSSPLHF. The DNA read from the CDR3 is TGTGCCAGCACCCCCGACAGGGGGCCGAGTTCACCC.